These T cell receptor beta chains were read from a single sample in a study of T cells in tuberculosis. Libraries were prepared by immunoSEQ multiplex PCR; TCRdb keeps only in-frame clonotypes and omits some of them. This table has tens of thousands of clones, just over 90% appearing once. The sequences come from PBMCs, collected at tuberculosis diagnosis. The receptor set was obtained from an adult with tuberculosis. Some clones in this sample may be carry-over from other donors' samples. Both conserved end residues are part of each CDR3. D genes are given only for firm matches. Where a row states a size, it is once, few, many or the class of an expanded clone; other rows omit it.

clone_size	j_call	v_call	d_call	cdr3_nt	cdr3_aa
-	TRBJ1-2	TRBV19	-	TGTGCCAGTAGTATTCAGTCAGGGGTCCTTGGCTACACCTTC	CASSIQSGVLGYTF
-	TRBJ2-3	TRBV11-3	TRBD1	TGTGCCAGCAGCTTTGGCAGGGGGCGTGATACGCAGTATTTT	CASSFGRGRDTQYF
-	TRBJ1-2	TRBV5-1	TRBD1	TGCGCCAGCAGCTTGGAAGCAGGGGGCTATGGCTACACCTTC	CASSLEAGGYGYTF
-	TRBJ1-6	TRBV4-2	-	TGTGCCAGCAGCCAGGACAGATTGGGTTCACCCCTCCACTTT	CASSQDRLGSPLHF
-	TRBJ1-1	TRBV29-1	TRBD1	TGCAGCGTTGAAGATCGGCGGGACAGGGGCGCTGAAGCTTTCTTT	CSVEDRRDRGAEAFF
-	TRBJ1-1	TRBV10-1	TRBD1	TGCGCCAGCAGTGACCGGGGACAGGGGAGGACTGAAGCTTTCTTT	CASSDRGQGRTEAFF
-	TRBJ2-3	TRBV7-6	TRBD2	TGTGCCAGCAGTCGTAGCGGGGGTAATACGCAGTATTTT	CASSRSGGNTQYF
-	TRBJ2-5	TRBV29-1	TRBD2	TGCAGCGTTGACCCGACGGGGGGAGAGACCCAGTACTTC	CSVDPTGGETQYF
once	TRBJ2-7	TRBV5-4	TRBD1	TGTGCCAGCAGCTTCTCCCGGGACAGTTCCGAGCAGTACTTC	CASSFSRDSSEQYF
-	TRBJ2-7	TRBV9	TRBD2	TGTGCCAGCAGCGTATCGACGGGACTAGCGGACGAGCAGTACTTC	CASSVSTGLADEQYF
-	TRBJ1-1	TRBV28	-	TGTGCCAGCCGGCGGGGGGGGGCAACCACTGAAGCTTTCTTT	CASRRGGATTEAFF
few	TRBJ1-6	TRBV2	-	TGTGCCAGCAGTGGACAGGTTGGGGATAATTCACCCCTCCACTTT	CASSGQVGDNSPLHF
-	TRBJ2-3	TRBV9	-	TGTGCCAGCAGCCCCCGGGCGGGTAAAGATACGCAGTATTTT	CASSPRAGKDTQYF
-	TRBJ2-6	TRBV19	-	TGTGCCAGTAGTGACAGGAACCCTTCTGGGGCCAACGTCCTGACTTTC	CASSDRNPSGANVLTF
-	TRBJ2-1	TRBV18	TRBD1	TGTGCCAGCTCACCAACTCTAGGGGGCCTCTACTACAATGAGCAGTTCTTC	CASSPTLGGLYYNEQFF
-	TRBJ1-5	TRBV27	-	TGTGCCAGCACAACAGGTGGCAATCAGCCCCAGCATTTT	CASTTGGNQPQHF
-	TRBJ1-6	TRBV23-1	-	TGCGCCAGCAGTCAATTTCCGACACGGGGGGCGTTGAGTTCACCCCTCCACTTT	CASSQFPTRGALSSPLHF
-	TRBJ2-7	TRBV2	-	TGTGCCAGCAGGCAGGGAAACCTCGGGCAGTACTTC	CASRQGNLGQYF
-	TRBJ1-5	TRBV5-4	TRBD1	TGTGCCAGCAGCTTACAGGGGAACAATCAGCCCCAGCATTTT	CASSLQGNNQPQHF
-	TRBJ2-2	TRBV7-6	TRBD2	TGTGCCAGCAGCTTAGCGAGTGGACTAGCGGTAATCGGGGAGCTGTTTTTT	CASSLASGLAVIGELFF
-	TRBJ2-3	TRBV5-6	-	TGTGCCAGCAGCTTGGTCTGGTTCGGAGATACGCAGTATTTT	CASSLVWFGDTQYF
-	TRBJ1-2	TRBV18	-	TGTGCCAGCTCACCAGGGCCTAACTATGGCTACACCTTC	CASSPGPNYGYTF
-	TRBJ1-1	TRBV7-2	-	TGTGCCAGCAGCTTAGGCGGAACCATGAACACTGAAGCTTTCTTT	CASSLGGTMNTEAFF
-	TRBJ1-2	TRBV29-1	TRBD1	TGCAGCGTTGATAGCCCCCGACAGGGGGAGGAGTATGGCTACACCTTC	CSVDSPRQGEEYGYTF
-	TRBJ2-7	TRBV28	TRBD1	TGTGCCAGCAGTTTACCGGGACAGGTTCACGAGCAGTACTTC	CASSLPGQVHEQYF
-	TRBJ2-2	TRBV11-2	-	TGTGCCAGCAGCCCCAACATGGACACCGGGGAGCTGTTTTTT	CASSPNMDTGELFF
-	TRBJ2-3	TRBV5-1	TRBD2	TGCGCCAGCAGCTTGGTTTCGGTGCTAGCGGGGGGGATTATCACAGATACGCAGTATTTT	CASSLVSVLAGGIITDTQYF
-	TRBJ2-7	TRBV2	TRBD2	TGTGCCAGCAGGTCGGAGACTAGCGGGGTCCAAACAGTCTACGAGCAGTACTTC	CASRSETSGVQTVYEQYF
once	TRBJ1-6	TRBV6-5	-	TGTGCCAGCAGTCCCCTTGGGTATTCGGGTTCACCCCTCCACTTT	CASSPLGYSGSPLHF
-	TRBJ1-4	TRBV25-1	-	TGTGCCAGCAGTGAATCTAGTAGGTTGGATGAAAAACTGTTTTTT	CASSESSRLDEKLFF
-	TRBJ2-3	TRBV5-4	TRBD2	TGTGCCAGCAGCAAGAGCGGGGGGGGCACAGATACGCAGTATTTT	CASSKSGGGTDTQYF
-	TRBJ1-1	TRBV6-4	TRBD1	TGTGCCAGCAGTGAACAGGGGGGGATCACTGAAGCTTTCTTT	CASSEQGGITEAFF
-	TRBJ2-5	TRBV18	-	TGTGCCAGCTCACCAACTAAACCGGCGGCGGGATTGTTTGGTTCAGAGACCCAGTACTTC	CASSPTKPAAGLFGSETQYF
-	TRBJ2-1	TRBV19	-	TGTGCCAGTAACGAAGCGGGCGTGAGGAATGAGCAGTTCTTC	CASNEAGVRNEQFF
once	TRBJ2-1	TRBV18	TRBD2	TGTGCCAGCTCGGGAGTAGCGGGCTCCTACAATGAGCAGTTCTTC	CASSGVAGSYNEQFF
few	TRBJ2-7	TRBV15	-	TGTGCCACCAGCACAAGGACTTCGCCGAGCTACGAGCAGTACTTC	CATSTRTSPSYEQYF
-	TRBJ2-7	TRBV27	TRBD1	TGTGCCAGCAGTTTATCCACCGGGACAGGGTACGAGCAGTACTTC	CASSLSTGTGYEQYF
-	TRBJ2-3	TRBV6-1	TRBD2	TGTGCCAGCAGTGCACGAGCGGGGGGGCTGAAGGCAGATACGCAGTATTTT	CASSARAGGLKADTQYF
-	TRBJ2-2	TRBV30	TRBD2	TGTGCCTGGAGCCCTCTAGCGGGGGGGAACACCGGGGAGCTGTTTTTT	CAWSPLAGGNTGELFF
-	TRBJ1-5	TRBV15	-	TGTGCCACCAGCAGGACCCACGCGGGGAACAGCAATCAGCCCCAGCATTTT	CATSRTHAGNSNQPQHF
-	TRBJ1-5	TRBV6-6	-	TGTGCCAGCAGTTACGATTACAGGGATCAGCCCCAGCATTTT	CASSYDYRDQPQHF
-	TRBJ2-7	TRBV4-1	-	TGCGCCAGCAGCTTTGACAGAATGACAGAGCCCGAGCAGTACTTC	CASSFDRMTEPEQYF
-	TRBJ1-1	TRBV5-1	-	TGCGCCAGCAGCTTGCGGGGTTGGAACACTGAAGCTTTCTTT	CASSLRGWNTEAFF
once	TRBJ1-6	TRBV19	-	TGTGCCAGTAGGCCCAGGACAGCTATTCCACGAGCCCTCCACTTT	CASRPRTAIPRALHF
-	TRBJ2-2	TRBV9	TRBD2	TGTGCCAGCAGCCGTAGTGGCGGGGGGGCCCTAGGGCCCGGGGAGCTGTTTTTT	CASSRSGGGALGPGELFF
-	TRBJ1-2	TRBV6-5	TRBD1	TGTGCCAGCAGTTACTTAACAGGGGGGGCTAACTATGGCTACACCTTC	CASSYLTGGANYGYTF
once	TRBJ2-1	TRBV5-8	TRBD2	TGTGCCAGCAGCTCGCCTTGGACTAGCTATAGTGAGCAGTTCTTC	CASSSPWTSYSEQFF
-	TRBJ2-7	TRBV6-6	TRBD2	TGTGCCAGCAGTTACGGGGGCCGCGGGGGGACGAACGAGCAGTACTTC	CASSYGGRGGTNEQYF
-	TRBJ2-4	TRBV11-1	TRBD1	TGTGCCAGCAGCCCGGGGCGCGGACAGGGGCGGAACATTCAGTACTTC	CASSPGRGQGRNIQYF
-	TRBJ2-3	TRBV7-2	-	TGTGCCAGCAGCTTACGAGGGAAGCCTAGCACAGATACGCAGTATTTT	CASSLRGKPSTDTQYF
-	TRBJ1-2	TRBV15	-	TGTGCCACCAGCAGTTTCCAGGGTGATGGCTACACCTTC	CATSSFQGDGYTF
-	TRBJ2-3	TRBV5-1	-	TGCGCCAGCAGGCTTGGGGGGGCCCTCACAGATACGCAGTATTTT	CASRLGGALTDTQYF
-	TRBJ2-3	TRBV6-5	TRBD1	TGTGCCAGCAGCCGGGACAGGGTTGCAGATACGCAGTATTTT	CASSRDRVADTQYF
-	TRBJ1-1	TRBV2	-	TGTGCCAGCAGTGATGGGCTAGCCATGAACACTGAAGCTTTCTTT	CASSDGLAMNTEAFF
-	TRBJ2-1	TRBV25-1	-	TGTGCCAGCAGCGCTATTGGGGGAGGCGGTGAGCAGTTCTTC	CASSAIGGGGEQFF